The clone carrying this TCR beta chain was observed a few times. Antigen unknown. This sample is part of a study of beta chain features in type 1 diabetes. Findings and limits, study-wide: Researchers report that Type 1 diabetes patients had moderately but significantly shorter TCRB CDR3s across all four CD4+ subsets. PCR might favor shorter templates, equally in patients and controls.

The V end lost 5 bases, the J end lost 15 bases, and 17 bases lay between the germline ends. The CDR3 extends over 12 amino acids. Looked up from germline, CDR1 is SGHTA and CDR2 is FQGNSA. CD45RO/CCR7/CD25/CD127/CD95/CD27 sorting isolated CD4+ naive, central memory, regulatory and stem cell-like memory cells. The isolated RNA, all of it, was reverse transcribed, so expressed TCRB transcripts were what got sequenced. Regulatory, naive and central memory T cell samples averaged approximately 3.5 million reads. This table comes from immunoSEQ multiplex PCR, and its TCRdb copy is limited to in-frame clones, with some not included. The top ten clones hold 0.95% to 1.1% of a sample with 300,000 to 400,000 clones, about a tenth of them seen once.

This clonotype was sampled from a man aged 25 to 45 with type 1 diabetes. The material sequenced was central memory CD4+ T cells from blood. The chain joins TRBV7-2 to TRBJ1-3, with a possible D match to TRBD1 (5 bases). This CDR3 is CASSLSGGTEYF. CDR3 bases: TGTGCCAGCAGCCTCTCGGGAGGGACGGAATATTTT. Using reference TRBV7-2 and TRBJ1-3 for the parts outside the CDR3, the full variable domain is GAGVSQSPSNKVTEKGKDVELRCDPISGHTALYWYRQSLGQGLEFLIYFQGNSAPDKSGLPSDRFSAERTGGSVSTLTIQRTQQEDSAVYLCASSLSGGTEYFGEGSWLTVV.